The T cell receptor (beta chain) described here comes from a study of blood T cell repertoires in COVID-19. Study overall: The United States, Italy and Spain supplied acute and convalescent COVID-19 samples. PBMCs, B-cell-depleted T cells, or T cells provided the cDNA or gDNA that made up the material.

The germline V and J ends were trimmed by 5 bases and 4 bases, with 15 bases remaining between them. CDR1 is SGHNT and CDR2 is YYREEE in the germline V gene (reference sequence). The CDR3 totals 14 residues. A Seattle source enrolled patients during active infection and followed them longitudinally. Authors' processing steps: For nucleated cells, counts were estimated from reference gene primer amplification. TCRdb's copy holds only in-frame clones and misses some; the assay was immunoSEQ multiplex PCR. V and J calls and clone size are copied from that table; D and trimming were computed from the DNA. In the table there are over 150,000 clones, about 93% of which are singletons.

This TCR derives from a man aged 30 to 45 with COVID-19, enrolled during active disease. Sequencing was done on a sample of peripheral blood. The chain couples TRBV5-4 to TRBJ2-5; tentatively, D is TRBD1 (8 bases). CDR3 amino acids: CASSSTGGGETQYF. CDR3 nucleotide sequence: TGTGCCAGCAGTTCTACAGGGGGGGGAGAGACCCAGTACTTC.